These T cell receptor beta chains were read from a single sample in a study of glioma-infiltrating T cells after dendritic cell vaccination. Assay used: immunoSEQ multiplex PCR; TCRdb lists only in-frame clones, some missing. The sample has approximately 36,000 clones, just under 85% seen once. The material was blood, obtained before dendritic cell vaccination. All receptors come from a human donor with glioblastoma. The CDR3 runs from the conserved cysteine through the conserved F or W. A D gene is named only where the DNA matches it firmly. Some rows have no size entry. The others give once, few or many, or a class for an expanded clone.

D gene: NA
V gene: TRBV4-2
clone size: few
J gene: TRBJ2-2
CDR3 DNA: TGTGCCAGCAGCCAAGAAACCGCGTCCGGGGAGCTGTTTTTT
CDR3 protein: CASSQETASGELFF

D gene: TRBD1
V gene: TRBV2
clone size: NA
J gene: TRBJ2-1
CDR3 DNA: TGTGCCAACTCCCGGGACAGGGCTTACAATGAGCAGTTCTTC
CDR3 protein: CANSRDRAYNEQFF

D gene: NA
V gene: TRBV6-5
clone size: few
J gene: TRBJ1-5
CDR3 DNA: TGTGCCAGCAAAATCACAGGGAATAGCAATCAGCCCCAGCATTTT
CDR3 protein: CASKITGNSNQPQHF

D gene: TRBD1
V gene: TRBV27
clone size: NA
J gene: TRBJ1-2
CDR3 DNA: TGTGCCAGCACCACAGGGGGAGCAGGCTACACCTTC
CDR3 protein: CASTTGGAGYTF

D gene: NA
V gene: TRBV7-9
clone size: NA
J gene: TRBJ2-5
CDR3 DNA: TGTGCCAGCAGGCGAGGTCAGCCAAGGGAGACCCAGTACTTC
CDR3 protein: CASRRGQPRETQYF

D gene: NA
V gene: TRBV6-5
clone size: NA
J gene: TRBJ1-5
CDR3 DNA: TGTGCCAGCAGGTTAGGGGCTTATAGCAATCAGCCCCAGCATTTT
CDR3 protein: CASRLGAYSNQPQHF

D gene: NA
V gene: TRBV6-1
clone size: NA
J gene: TRBJ2-7
CDR3 DNA: TGTGCCAGCAGATTCAGGGGATCCTACGAGCAGTACTTC
CDR3 protein: CASRFRGSYEQYF

D gene: NA
V gene: TRBV27
clone size: NA
J gene: TRBJ1-5
CDR3 DNA: TGTGCCAGCAGTTGGGGGAGGGGCAATCAGCCCCAGCATTTT
CDR3 protein: CASSWGRGNQPQHF

D gene: NA
V gene: TRBV18
clone size: NA
J gene: TRBJ1-3
CDR3 DNA: TGTGCCAGCTCACCAACGGGGTTCTCTGGAAACACCATATATTTT
CDR3 protein: CASSPTGFSGNTIYF

D gene: NA
V gene: TRBV28
clone size: NA
J gene: TRBJ1-2
CDR3 DNA: TGTGCCAGCAGTCGCGGGGGCATCTCCGGCTACACCTTC
CDR3 protein: CASSRGGISGYTF

D gene: TRBD1
V gene: TRBV9
clone size: NA
J gene: TRBJ2-3
CDR3 DNA: TGTGCCAGCAGCGTCCAGGGGGTGGCAGATACGCAGTATTTT
CDR3 protein: CASSVQGVADTQYF

D gene: NA
V gene: TRBV7-2
clone size: NA
J gene: TRBJ1-1
CDR3 DNA: TGTGCCAGCAGCTTAGATGGTGAGGCCACTGAAGCTTTCTTT
CDR3 protein: CASSLDGEATEAFF

D gene: NA
V gene: TRBV7-9
clone size: NA
J gene: TRBJ2-7
CDR3 DNA: TGTGCCAGCAGCCTAGTGATGTGGGCCGAGAGCTACGAGCAGTACTTC
CDR3 protein: CASSLVMWAESYEQYF

D gene: NA
V gene: TRBV7-2
clone size: NA
J gene: TRBJ1-5
CDR3 DNA: TGTGCCAGCAGCTTAGTGGGGGGGGCCAATAGCAATCAGCCCCAGCATTTT
CDR3 protein: CASSLVGGANSNQPQHF

D gene: TRBD1
V gene: TRBV11-1
clone size: NA
J gene: TRBJ1-6
CDR3 DNA: TGTGCCAGCAGCTCGATGCCGCAGGGGGCTAGGAATTCACCCCTCCACTTT
CDR3 protein: CASSSMPQGARNSPLHF

D gene: TRBD2
V gene: TRBV7-6
clone size: NA
J gene: TRBJ2-6
CDR3 DNA: TGTGCCAGCAGCTCGGTACGCGGGGGGACCTCTGGGGCCAACGTCCTGACTTTC
CDR3 protein: CASSSVRGGTSGANVLTF

D gene: TRBD1
V gene: TRBV25-1
clone size: NA
J gene: TRBJ1-2
CDR3 DNA: TGTGCCAGCAGAGACGACAGGGGAGCTAACTATGGCTACACCTTC
CDR3 protein: CASRDDRGANYGYTF

D gene: NA
V gene: TRBV10-3
clone size: NA
J gene: TRBJ2-3
CDR3 DNA: TGTGCCACGGAACGTGGGGGGGCGGGCACAGATACGCAGTATTTT
CDR3 protein: CATERGGAGTDTQYF

D gene: NA
V gene: TRBV9
clone size: NA
J gene: TRBJ2-1
CDR3 DNA: TGTGCCAGCAGCGTCGAGCTGCGTGGTGAGCAGTTCTTC
CDR3 protein: CASSVELRGEQFF

D gene: NA
V gene: TRBV6-1
clone size: NA
J gene: TRBJ1-5
CDR3 DNA: TGTGCCAGCAGGATGGGGGGAGGGGTCCGTCAGCCCCAGCATTTT
CDR3 protein: CASRMGGGVRQPQHF

D gene: NA
V gene: TRBV11-1
clone size: once
J gene: TRBJ2-1
CDR3 DNA: TGTGCCAGCAGCCAAGGGGGTCGGTACAATGAGCAGTTCTTC
CDR3 protein: CASSQGGRYNEQFF

D gene: NA
V gene: TRBV7-8
clone size: NA
J gene: TRBJ2-4
CDR3 DNA: TGTGCCAGCAGCGCTACGAGAGGGGCCAAAAACATTCAGTACTTC
CDR3 protein: CASSATRGAKNIQYF

D gene: NA
V gene: TRBV4-2
clone size: NA
J gene: TRBJ1-2
CDR3 DNA: TGTGCCAGCAGCCAAGATGCCAGGGGCGACTATGGCTACACCTTC
CDR3 protein: CASSQDARGDYGYTF

D gene: TRBD1
V gene: TRBV10-3
clone size: NA
J gene: TRBJ2-1
CDR3 DNA: TGTGCCATCAGTGGGACAGGGGGGAATGAGCAGTTCTTC
CDR3 protein: CAISGTGGNEQFF

D gene: NA
V gene: TRBV11-2
clone size: NA
J gene: TRBJ1-4
CDR3 DNA: TGTGCCAGCAGCTTGCCGAGGTTTGCAACTAATGAAAAACTGTTTTTT
CDR3 protein: CASSLPRFATNEKLFF

D gene: TRBD1
V gene: TRBV5-6
clone size: NA
J gene: TRBJ2-5
CDR3 DNA: TGTGCCAGCAGCTTGGATCGGCAGGGGGAGTACTTC
CDR3 protein: CASSLDRQGEYF

D gene: TRBD1
V gene: TRBV5-1
clone size: NA
J gene: TRBJ1-6
CDR3 DNA: TGCGCCAGCAGTGACAGGGTTGAAACCCTATCACCCCTCCACTTT
CDR3 protein: CASSDRVETLSPLHF

D gene: TRBD1
V gene: TRBV13
clone size: NA
J gene: TRBJ2-1
CDR3 DNA: TGTGCCAGCAGTGGACAGGGCCTATCGTACAATGAGCAGTTCTTC
CDR3 protein: CASSGQGLSYNEQFF

D gene: TRBD1
V gene: TRBV7-6
clone size: NA
J gene: TRBJ2-3
CDR3 DNA: TGTGCCAGCAGCTCCCTAGACAGGGAGATCACAGATACGCAGTATTTT
CDR3 protein: CASSSLDREITDTQYF

D gene: NA
V gene: TRBV4-3
clone size: NA
J gene: TRBJ1-2
CDR3 DNA: TGCGCCAGCAGCCAAGAGTCAGGGCCCCACACCTTC
CDR3 protein: CASSQESGPHTF

D gene: NA
V gene: TRBV4-3
clone size: once
J gene: TRBJ2-2
CDR3 DNA: TGCGCCAGCAGCCCGGACACCTTCACCGGGGAGCTGTTTTTT
CDR3 protein: CASSPDTFTGELFF

D gene: TRBD1
V gene: TRBV11-3
clone size: NA
J gene: TRBJ1-1
CDR3 DNA: TGTGCCAGCAGCTCCAACCTGTTAAAGGACAGGTACTTT
CDR3 protein: CASSSNLLKDRYF

D gene: TRBD2
V gene: TRBV5-1
clone size: NA
J gene: TRBJ2-1
CDR3 DNA: TGCGCCAGCAGCTTCAACCGACTAGCGGGGGTCGAGCAGTTCTTC
CDR3 protein: CASSFNRLAGVEQFF

D gene: TRBD1
V gene: TRBV10-3
clone size: NA
J gene: TRBJ2-7
CDR3 DNA: TGTGCCATCAGTGGCCCCGGGGACAGGGCATACGAGCAGTACTTC
CDR3 protein: CAISGPGDRAYEQYF

D gene: TRBD1
V gene: TRBV4-3
clone size: NA
J gene: TRBJ1-1
CDR3 DNA: TGCGCCAGCAGCCCGGGGACAGCCTCAAGTGAAGCTTTCTTT
CDR3 protein: CASSPGTASSEAFF

D gene: TRBD1
V gene: TRBV28
clone size: once
J gene: TRBJ1-5
CDR3 DNA: TGTGCCAGCACCCCCCGGGACAGGGGCGCGCAGCCCCAGCATTTT
CDR3 protein: CASTPRDRGAQPQHF

D gene: NA
V gene: TRBV6-5
clone size: NA
J gene: TRBJ2-3
CDR3 DNA: TGTGCCAGCAGTCCCTGGACTACAGATACGCAGTATTTT
CDR3 protein: CASSPWTTDTQYF

D gene: TRBD1
V gene: TRBV5-4
clone size: NA
J gene: TRBJ1-4
CDR3 DNA: TGTGCCAGCAGCTTAAATACAGGGGGCGCTTATGAAAAACTGTTTTTT
CDR3 protein: CASSLNTGGAYEKLFF

D gene: NA
V gene: TRBV19
clone size: NA
J gene: TRBJ2-2
CDR3 DNA: TGTGCCAGTAGTATCCAGGGCACCGGGGAGCTGTTTTTT
CDR3 protein: CASSIQGTGELFF

D gene: NA
V gene: TRBV7-2
clone size: NA
J gene: TRBJ1-2
CDR3 DNA: TGTGCCAGCAGCCAAAACAGGGACGGCTACACCTTC
CDR3 protein: CASSQNRDGYTF

D gene: TRBD1
V gene: TRBV7-6
clone size: NA
J gene: TRBJ2-7
CDR3 DNA: TGTGCCAGCAGCTTAGCAGGGGACAGTTCCTACGAGCAGTACTTC
CDR3 protein: CASSLAGDSSYEQYF

D gene: NA
V gene: TRBV7-9
clone size: once
J gene: TRBJ2-7
CDR3 DNA: TGTGCCAGCAGCCGAGGGTCATCAGTCGACTACGAGCAGTACTTC
CDR3 protein: CASSRGSSVDYEQYF

D gene: TRBD2
V gene: TRBV4-3
clone size: NA
J gene: TRBJ2-3
CDR3 DNA: TGCGCCAGCAGCCACGGGACTAGCGGGGACACAGATACGCAGTATTTT
CDR3 protein: CASSHGTSGDTDTQYF

D gene: NA
V gene: TRBV7-9
clone size: NA
J gene: TRBJ2-1
CDR3 DNA: TGTGCCAGCAGCTTAATGTCAGGGGTGTTCTACAATGAGCAGTTCTTC
CDR3 protein: CASSLMSGVFYNEQFF

D gene: TRBD1
V gene: TRBV5-4
clone size: NA
J gene: TRBJ1-2
CDR3 DNA: TGTGCCAGCAGCTTGAACAGGGGGCATGGCTACACCTTC
CDR3 protein: CASSLNRGHGYTF

D gene: NA
V gene: TRBV5-6
clone size: NA
J gene: TRBJ1-4
CDR3 DNA: TGTGCCAGCAGCTTGGGTTATGAGCTTCCTAATGAAAAACTGTTTTTT
CDR3 protein: CASSLGYELPNEKLFF

D gene: NA
V gene: TRBV9
clone size: NA
J gene: TRBJ2-7
CDR3 DNA: TGTGCCAGCCCCCTCTCCTACGAGCAGTACTTC
CDR3 protein: CASPLSYEQYF

D gene: NA
V gene: TRBV7-2
clone size: NA
J gene: TRBJ2-1
CDR3 DNA: TGTGCCAGCAGCTCCATAGGGGGGGCCGGGAATGAGCAGTTCTTC
CDR3 protein: CASSSIGGAGNEQFF

D gene: TRBD1
V gene: TRBV19
clone size: NA
J gene: TRBJ1-1
CDR3 DNA: TGTGCCAGCGACAGGGGGGAGGAGAACACTGAAGCTTTCTTT
CDR3 protein: CASDRGEENTEAFF

D gene: TRBD1
V gene: TRBV28
clone size: NA
J gene: TRBJ1-3
CDR3 DNA: TGTGCCAGCAGTACCGCAGGGGGCGGCTTTGGAAACACCATATATTTT
CDR3 protein: CASSTAGGGFGNTIYF

D gene: NA
V gene: TRBV13
clone size: once
J gene: TRBJ1-2
CDR3 DNA: TGTGCCAGCAGCTTAGGGGCGGAGTCCTATGGCTACACCTTC
CDR3 protein: CASSLGAESYGYTF

D gene: NA
V gene: TRBV9
clone size: few
J gene: TRBJ1-3
CDR3 DNA: TGTGCCAGCAGCCCGTCAGGGTTAACTGGAAACACCATATATTTT
CDR3 protein: CASSPSGLTGNTIYF

D gene: TRBD1
V gene: TRBV6-6
clone size: NA
J gene: TRBJ1-5
CDR3 DNA: TGTGCCAGCAGCCCCGGACAGGGGGCCTTCGGACAGCCCCAGCATTTT
CDR3 protein: CASSPGQGAFGQPQHF

D gene: NA
V gene: TRBV6-5
clone size: NA
J gene: TRBJ1-1
CDR3 DNA: TGTGCCAGCAGTTACCGGACCCGAGGGGGCACTGAAGCTTTCTTT
CDR3 protein: CASSYRTRGGTEAFF

D gene: TRBD1
V gene: TRBV6-4
clone size: NA
J gene: TRBJ1-4
CDR3 DNA: TGTGCCAGCAGAACGACAGGGATTAAAGGCTCCTGCCCCAATGTGGAAAAACTGTTTTTT
CDR3 protein: CASRTTGIKGSCPNVEKLFF

D gene: TRBD2
V gene: TRBV4-2
clone size: NA
J gene: TRBJ2-7
CDR3 DNA: TGTGCCAGCAGCCAAGCCAATAGCGGGGGAATCTACGAGCAGTACTTC
CDR3 protein: CASSQANSGGIYEQYF

D gene: TRBD1
V gene: TRBV5-1
clone size: NA
J gene: TRBJ2-7
CDR3 DNA: TGCGCCAGCAGCTTGGGGACAGGGAGACGCGAGCAGTACTTC
CDR3 protein: CASSLGTGRREQYF

D gene: TRBD2
V gene: TRBV11-3
clone size: NA
J gene: TRBJ2-5
CDR3 DNA: TGTGCCAGCAGCCTAGGGTTACTAGGCGGGGGAGAGACCCAGTACTTC
CDR3 protein: CASSLGLLGGGETQYF

D gene: TRBD1
V gene: TRBV4-2
clone size: NA
J gene: TRBJ1-4
CDR3 DNA: TGTGCCAGCAGCCAAGGCAGACAGGGTGGAGAAAAACTGTTTTTT
CDR3 protein: CASSQGRQGGEKLFF

D gene: TRBD1
V gene: TRBV11-3
clone size: NA
J gene: TRBJ2-7
CDR3 DNA: TGTGCCAGCAGCTTTGGGACAGGGGGCCAGTACGAGCAGTACTTC
CDR3 protein: CASSFGTGGQYEQYF